The rows below give T cell receptor beta chains drawn from one sample of a study of memory CD4+ T cells and cytomegalovirus serostatus. Clones were read by immunoSEQ multiplex PCR, and TCRdb kept only the in-frame ones, dropping some. The sample holds roughly 50,000 clones; around 80% are singletons and the top ten take about 0.82%. Sequenced sample: memory CD4+ T cells from blood. All receptors come from an adult in good health and CMV-seronegative. Each CDR3 is given with its conserved first and last residue. Fields, in order: D gene, J gene, clone size, V gene, CDR3 protein, CDR3 DNA. The D gene is left open where the match is weak. Size tells how often a clone was seen (once, few, many) or the class of an expanded clone, and some rows leave it out.

>-|TRBJ1-3|-|TRBV19
CASSRTDGNTIYF
TGTGCCAGTAGTAGGACAGACGGAAACACCATATATTTT
>-|TRBJ2-5|once|TRBV7-9
CASSLEEETQYF
TGTGCCAGCAGCTTAGAGGAGGAGACCCAGTACTTC
>-|TRBJ1-4|-|TRBV6-6
CASSYLGEKLFF
TGTGCCAGCAGTTATCTTGGGGAAAAACTGTTTTTT
>-|TRBJ2-6|-|TRBV29-1
CSVHSGANVLTF
TGCAGCGTCCACTCTGGGGCCAACGTCCTGACTTTC
>-|TRBJ2-3|-|TRBV9
CASSVAGTKSDTQYF
TGTGCCAGCAGCGTAGCAGGGACCAAATCAGATACGCAGTATTTT
>-|TRBJ2-7|-|TRBV5-6
CASSFGRNAYEQYF
TGTGCCAGCAGCTTTGGGCGGAATGCCTACGAGCAGTACTTC
>-|TRBJ2-3|once|TRBV28
CASSLGGTDTQYF
TGTGCCAGCAGTTTAGGTGGCACAGATACGCAGTATTTT
>-|TRBJ2-1|-|TRBV7-2
CASSFFSGDEQFF
TGTGCCAGCAGCTTCTTTAGCGGAGATGAGCAGTTCTTC
>-|TRBJ1-2|-|TRBV18
CASSQDSYGYTF
TGTGCCAGCTCACAGGACTCATATGGCTACACCTTC
>-|TRBJ2-7|-|TRBV4-1
CASSQDPRPKIEQYF
TGCGCCAGCAGCCAAGATCCTCGCCCGAAGATCGAGCAGTACTTC
>TRBD2|TRBJ2-3|few|TRBV7-9
CASSFQREGRDTQYF
TGTGCCAGCAGCTTCCAACGGGAGGGCCGAGATACGCAGTATTTT
>-|TRBJ2-7|-|TRBV5-8
CASSPTGSSSYEQYF
TGTGCCAGCAGCCCTACAGGGTCCAGCTCCTACGAGCAGTACTTC
>TRBD1|TRBJ2-6|few|TRBV30
CAWGYRGRANVLTF
TGTGCCTGGGGCTACAGGGGCCGGGCCAACGTCCTGACTTTC
>-|TRBJ1-4|-|TRBV2
CATRRDIRSNEKLFF
TGTGCCACCAGAAGGGACATCAGGTCGAATGAAAAACTGTTTTTT
>-|TRBJ2-1|few|TRBV7-9
CASSPDWGDEQFF
TGTGCCAGCAGCCCGGACTGGGGGGATGAGCAGTTCTTC
>TRBD1|TRBJ1-2|-|TRBV5-4
CASTFLDRAWGYTF
TGTGCCAGCACCTTTTTGGACAGGGCCTGGGGCTACACCTTC
>-|TRBJ2-3|-|TRBV11-3
CASSPRGRSTDTQYF
TGTGCCAGCAGCCCCAGAGGCAGAAGCACAGATACGCAGTATTTT
>-|TRBJ2-1|-|TRBV5-8
CASSKGTVSYNEQFF
TGTGCCAGCAGCAAGGGGACGGTCTCCTACAATGAGCAGTTCTTC
>-|TRBJ2-7|once|TRBV5-1
CASSLAKPAYEQYF
TGCGCCAGCAGCTTGGCTAAGCCCGCCTACGAGCAGTACTTC
>-|TRBJ1-5|once|TRBV28
CASSLWESGQYGNQPQHF
TGTGCCAGCAGTTTATGGGAATCCGGGCAGTATGGCAATCAGCCCCAGCATTTT
>TRBD1|TRBJ1-3|-|TRBV18
CASSPPTTGGSGNTIYF
TGTGCCAGCTCACCACCTACGACAGGGGGATCTGGAAACACCATATATTTT
>-|TRBJ2-5|-|TRBV2
CASSDELRGTQYF
TGTGCCAGCAGTGATGAGCTCCGGGGGACCCAGTACTTC
>-|TRBJ2-7|-|TRBV2
CASRPGLTYEQYF
TGTGCCAGCAGGCCGGGACTGACCTACGAGCAGTACTTC
>TRBD1|TRBJ1-2|-|TRBV2
CASSALTGDNYGYTF
TGTGCCAGCAGTGCGTTGACAGGGGACAACTATGGTTACACCTTC
>-|TRBJ2-7|-|TRBV18
CASSRASYEQYF
TGTGCCAGCTCACGGGCCAGCTACGAGCAGTACTTC